This TCR beta chain is from a study of blood T cell repertoires in COVID-19. This CDR3 has 14 amino acids. Germline assignment: CDR1 LNHDA and CDR2 SQIVND (reference sequence). V trimming: 3 bases; J trimming: 5 bases; junction bases outside the gene matches: 2. The table came from immunoSEQ multiplex PCR; TCRdb's copy has only in-frame clones and leaves some out. This table holds approximately 190,000 clones, under 90% found once. Sequences were obtained from peripheral blood. This chain links TRBV19 with TRBJ2-5; 11 bases are a match to TRBD2. The receptor was derived from a man aged 25 to 40 with active or convalescent COVID-19. CDR3 DNA: TGTGCCAGTAGTATTTTAGCGGGGGGGGAGACCCAGTACTTC. Translated, it gives CASSILAGGETQYF.